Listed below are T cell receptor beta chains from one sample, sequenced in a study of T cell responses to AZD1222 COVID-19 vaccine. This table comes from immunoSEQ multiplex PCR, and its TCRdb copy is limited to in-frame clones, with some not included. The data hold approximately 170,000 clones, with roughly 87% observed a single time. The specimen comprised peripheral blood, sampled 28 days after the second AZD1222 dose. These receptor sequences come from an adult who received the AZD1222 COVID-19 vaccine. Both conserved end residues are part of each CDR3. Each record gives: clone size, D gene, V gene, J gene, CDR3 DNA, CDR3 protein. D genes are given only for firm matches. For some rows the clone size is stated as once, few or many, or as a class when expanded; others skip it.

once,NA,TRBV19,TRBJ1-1,TGTGCCAGTAGTTACGGGGGGGCGAACACTGAAGCTTTCTTT,CASSYGGANTEAFF
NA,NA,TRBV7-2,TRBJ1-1,TGTGCCAGCAGCTTAGACAATGGGGGTACCGAAGCTTTCTTT,CASSLDNGGTEAFF
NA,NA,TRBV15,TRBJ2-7,TGTGCCACCAGCAGAGGATACAGCTCCTACGAGCAGTACTTC,CATSRGYSSYEQYF
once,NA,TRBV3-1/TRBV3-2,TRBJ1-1,TGTGCCAGCAGACGAGGGAGTGGGACTGAAGCTTTCTTT,CASRRGSGTEAFF
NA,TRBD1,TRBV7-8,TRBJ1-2,TGTGCCAGCAGCTCCCGGACAGGGGAAGTTTATGGCTACACCTTC,CASSSRTGEVYGYTF
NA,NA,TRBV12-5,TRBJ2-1,TGTGCTAGTGCCCAGGGTCTCTCCTACAATGAGCAGTTCTTC,CASAQGLSYNEQFF
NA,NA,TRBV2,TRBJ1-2,TGTCTAACGTCAGAAGCTAACTATGGCTACACCTTC,CLTSEANYGYTF
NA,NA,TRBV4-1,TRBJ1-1,TGCGCCAGCAGCCAAGAGAGGGGGGCGGTTGATCAAGCTTTCTTT,CASSQERGAVDQAFF
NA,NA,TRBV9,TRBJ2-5,TGTGCCAGCAGCGACGGACCCAGCTTCCACCAACAAGAGACCCAGTACTTC,CASSDGPSFHQQETQYF
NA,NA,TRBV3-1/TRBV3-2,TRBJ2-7,TGTGCCAGCAGCCAAAGGTGGGACGCCTACGAGCAGTACTTC,CASSQRWDAYEQYF
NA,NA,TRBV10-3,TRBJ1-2,TGTGCCATCAGTGAGTCGATACGGGCGAACTATGGCTACACCTTC,CAISESIRANYGYTF
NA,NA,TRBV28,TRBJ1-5,TGTGCCAGCATTACTCAGTCAGGACAGCCCCAGCATTTT,CASITQSGQPQHF
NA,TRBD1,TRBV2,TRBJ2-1,TGTGCCAGCAGTCCGGGACAGGGCATAAATGAGCAGTTCTTC,CASSPGQGINEQFF
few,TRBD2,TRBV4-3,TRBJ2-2,TGCGCCAGCAGCCAAGATACAGAGCGGGGGGGCGCCGGGGAGCTGTTTTTT,CASSQDTERGGAGELFF
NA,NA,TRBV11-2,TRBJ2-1,TGTGCCAGCAGCCCCCTAGCCTCACCCTCCTACAATGAGCAGTTCTTC,CASSPLASPSYNEQFF
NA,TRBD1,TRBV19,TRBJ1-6,TGTGCCAGTAGTGAGCAGGGGGCGAATTCACCCCTCCACTTT,CASSEQGANSPLHF